This TCR beta chain appears in the sequencing data of a study of response to subunit inactivated influenza vaccine. Each CDR3 protein gets one entry after TCRdb re-called the RT-PCR reads with MiXCR. The table includes more than 600,000 distinct CDR3 sequences, approximately 18% detected once. This clonotype turned up a few times. Its target is unknown. General study results and limits: Authors suggested that a seasonal influenza vaccination recruits few new T cells each time.

This CDR3 region has 16 residues. Trimming took 3 bases from V and 6 from J; bases not matched to a gene: 14. In germline, CDR1 is DFQATT, CDR2 SNEGSKA (reference sequence). Sequences were derived from PBMCs from blood, sampled roughly 5 days after vaccination. The chain carries TRBV20-1 and TRBJ2-1, with TRBD1 identical over 7 bases. This clonotype was sampled from a man aged 50 or older who received an inactivated influenza vaccine. The CDR3 sequence: CSARVATGMRGNEQFF. The DNA of the CDR3 is TGCAGTGCTAGGGTAGCGACAGGGATGCGTGGCAATGAGCAGTTCTTC.